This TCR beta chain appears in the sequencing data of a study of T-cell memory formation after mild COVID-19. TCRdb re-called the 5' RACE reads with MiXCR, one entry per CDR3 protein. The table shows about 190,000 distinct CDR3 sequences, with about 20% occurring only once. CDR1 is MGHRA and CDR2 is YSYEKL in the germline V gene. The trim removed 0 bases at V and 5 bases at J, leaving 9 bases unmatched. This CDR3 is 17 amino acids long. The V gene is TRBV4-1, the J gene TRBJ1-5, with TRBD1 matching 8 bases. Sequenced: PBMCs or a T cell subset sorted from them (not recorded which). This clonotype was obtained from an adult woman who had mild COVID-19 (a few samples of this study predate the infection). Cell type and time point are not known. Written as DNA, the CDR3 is TGCGCCAGCAGCCAAGATCGAGCAGGGGGCTCCCATCAGCCCCAGCATTTT. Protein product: CASSQDRAGGSHQPQHF.